The 18 T cell receptor beta chains in this list originate from one sample, sequenced in a study of cytomegalovirus exposure and HLA in healthy donors. PCR employed 60 Vbeta and 13 Jbeta primers. Profiled with immunoSEQ multiplex PCR; TCRdb holds only in-frame clones, not every one. This sample has 95,000 to 150,000 clones, with approximately 70% found just once. The sequenced sample consisted of PBMCs. The receptor source for this set is a man aged 55 to 70 in good health and CMV-seropositive.

The table lists this clone with a count of one. The rearrangement uses TRBV7-3 and TRBJ2-3; D is uncertain. Trimming took off 4 bases at V and 2 bases at J, with 4 bases between the two ends. This CDR3 is 12 amino acids long. Germline CDR1 reads SGHTA; CDR2 reads FQGTGA. The CDR3 sequence is CASSSVTDTQYF. CDR3 coding DNA: TGTGCCAGCAGCTCGGTCACAGATACGCAGTATTTT.

The chain recombines TRBV2 with TRBJ1-1, with 10 bases lining up with TRBD1. Germline values: CDR1 SNHLY, CDR2 FYNNEI. The junction had 12 bases not matched to a gene; V was cut back by 8 bases and J by 3 bases. The CDR3 is 16 residues long. CDR3 in amino acids: CASSGRTGGADTEAFF. CDR3 DNA: TGTGCCAGCTCCGGGCGGACAGGGGGGGCCGACACTGAAGCTTTCTTT.

V usage is TRBV12-2 and J usage is TRBJ1-1. TRBV12-2 is given as a pseudogene. The CDR3 consists of 14 residues. The CDR3 DNA reads TGTGCAAGTCGCACCCCAGGGAGGTGCACTGAAGCTTTCTTT. Encoded protein: CASRTPGRCTEAFF.

This chain uses TRBV5-1 with TRBJ1-2; possible D gene TRBD1, 6 bases. V lost 4 bases, J lost 8 bases, and 24 bases lay in between. Germline CDR1 and CDR2: SGHRS and YFSETQ. The CDR3 runs to 16 residues. The CDR3 is CASSRTGTPSREGYTF. In DNA form, the CDR3 reads TGCGCCAGCAGCCGGACCGGGACACCTTCCCGAGAGGGCTACACCTTC.

This clone was seen only a few times. CDR3 in DNA: TGTGCCAGCAGCTTCTATGGAGGCGGGGCCAACGTCCTGACTTTC. Its protein product is CASSFYGGGANVLTF. The chain has TRBV5-6 and TRBJ2-6; TRBD2 might be the D (5 bases). Germline loops: CDR1 SGHDT, CDR2 YYEEEE. There are 15 residues in the CDR3. V was clipped by 2 bases and J by 4 bases, with 10 bases between them. Filled out from reference TRBV5-6 and TRBJ2-6, the complete variable domain reads DAGVTQSPTHLIKTRGQQVTLRCSPKSGHDTVSWYQQALGQGPQFIFQYYEEEERQRGNFPDRFSGHQFPNYSSELNVNALLLGDSALYLCASSFYGGGANVLTFGAGSRLTVL.

V gene TRBV7-3 combines with J gene TRBJ2-4, with D possibly being TRBD2 (7 bases). The CDR3 consists of 16 residues. Between the trimmed V and J ends, which lost 2 bases and 3 bases, there was a span of 14 bases. The germline gives CDR1 SGHTA, CDR2 FQGTGA. The CDR3 reads CASSLQGSGGKNIQYF. The CDR3 DNA reads TGTGCCAGCAGCTTACAGGGGTCGGGGGGCAAAAACATTCAGTACTTC.

CDR3 residues: CASSLLAGGYAPKNIQYF. As DNA, the CDR3 is TGTGCCAGCAGTTTACTAGCGGGGGGGTACGCGCCAAAAAACATTCAGTACTTC. The rearrangement joins TRBV27 to TRBJ2-4; TRBD2 matches at 12 bases. This CDR3 has 18 amino acids. Trimming at V came to 2 bases and at J to 4 bases, leaving 9 bases not matched to a gene. CDR1 and CDR2 from the germline V gene are MNHEY and SMNVEV (reference sequence).

The chain recombines TRBV2 with TRBJ1-1, with 9 bases aligning to TRBD1. This CDR3 is built from 12 residues. The V gene's germline CDR1 is SNHLY and CDR2 FYNNEI. Trimming took 3 bases from V and 12 from J; bases not matched to a gene: 5. CDR3 DNA: TGTGCCAGCAGTGACGGGGACAGGGTAACTTTCTTT. Amino acids: CASSDGDRVTFF.

The chain combines TRBV18 with TRBJ1-4, with 7 bases identical to TRBD1. The CDR3 is 12 residues long. With 5 bases clipped from V and 11 bases from J, the junction kept 5 bases outside the gene matches. The germline V gene encodes CDR1 KGHSH and CDR2 LQKENI. CDR3 bases: TGTGCCAGCTCAGGAGGGACAGATAAACTGTTTTTT. It translates to CASSGGTDKLFF. Variable domain in full (rest from reference TRBV18 and TRBJ1-4): NAGVMQNPRHLVRRRGQEARLRCSPMKGHSHVYWYRQLPEEGLKFMVYLQKENIIDESGMPKERFSAEFPKEGPSILRIQQVVRGDSAAYFCASSGGTDKLFFGSGTQLSVL.

The V and J genes are TRBV5-5 and TRBJ2-7; D is unclear. V was shortened by 0 bases and J by 3 bases, with 7 bases between the two germline ends. The CDR3 loop spans 13 amino acids. Germline V CDR1 and CDR2: SGHKS, YYEKEE (reference sequence). The CDR3 here is CASSLARSYEQYF. CDR3 DNA sequence: TGTGCCAGCAGCTTGGCCCGCAGCTACGAGCAGTACTTC.

The chain joins TRBV7-3 to TRBJ2-7; maybe TRBD1 (6 bases). This CDR3 spans 15 amino acids. V lost 1 base and J lost 3, with 13 bases in between. Germline-derived CDR1 and CDR2 are SGHTA and FQGTGA. CDR3 bases: TGTGCCAGCAGCTTAAGTCCAGGGGCATTCTACGAGCAGTACTTC. Its translation is CASSLSPGAFYEQYF.

Only a few counts were recorded for this clone. This chain links TRBV5-6 with TRBJ2-2; 7 nucleotides line up with TRBD1. The CDR3 is 15 amino acids. Germline V gene lookup returns CDR1 SGHDT and CDR2 YYEEEE. The ends lost 2 bases at V and 3 bases at J; junction bases unmatched: 4. The CDR3 protein is CASSFGTVYTGELFF. The CDR3 DNA follows: TGTGCCAGCAGCTTCGGGACAGTATACACCGGGGAGCTGTTTTTT.

The chain joins TRBV6-5 to TRBJ1-1; D uncertain. This CDR3 has 12 residues. The germline CDR1 and CDR2 sequences are MNHEY and SVGAGI. Trimming pared 6 bases from V and 7 bases from J, leaving 12 bases between. As DNA, the CDR3 is TGTGCCAGCAGGGTGCTTGAGGGTGAAGCTTTCTTT. Translation: CASRVLEGEAFF.

This sequence joins TRBV28 and TRBJ2-7; 12 positions match TRBD1. Trimming removed 6 bases from V and 1 base from J; junction bases left unmatched: 7. The CDR3 has 16 residues. Germline V gives CDR1 MDHEN, CDR2 SYDVKM. In DNA, the CDR3 is TGTGCCAGCAGGGGACAGGGGGCGGGGGTTTCCTACGAGCAGTACTTC. This translates into CASRGQGAGVSYEQYF.

V is TRBV6-6 and J is TRBJ2-5, with D perhaps matching TRBD1 (6 bases). The CDR3 has 14 amino acids. The V and J ends lost 6 bases and 4 bases respectively, with 15 bases between them. Per germline, CDR1 MNHNY and CDR2 SVGAGI (reference sequence). CDR3: CASSYRETGETQYF. The CDR3, as DNA: TGTGCCAGCAGCTACAGGGAGACGGGAGAGACCCAGTACTTC.

This rearrangement joins TRBV28 to TRBJ1-2; 8 bases match TRBD1. Looked up from germline, CDR1 is MDHEN and CDR2 is SYDVKM. The CDR3 is made up of 15 amino acids. Trimming removed 6 bases from V and 2 bases from J; junction bases left unmatched: 8. The CDR3 nucleotides read TGTGCCAGCAGCCTCACTACAGGGGGGAACTATGGCTACACCTTC. This sequence encodes CASSLTTGGNYGYTF.

Note on this clone: The same CDR3 arises from other DNA sequences in this sample as well. V gene TRBV5-1 combines with J gene TRBJ2-1; 8 bases line up with TRBD1. With V trimmed by 3 bases and J by 4 bases, 6 bases remained unmatched. Per germline, CDR1 SGHRS and CDR2 YFSETQ. This CDR3 is 15 amino acids long. The CDR3 nucleotides read TGCGCCAGCAGCTCCGGACAGGGTAGTTACAATGAGCAGTTCTTC. It yields the protein CASSSGQGSYNEQFF.

J is TRBJ2-5 and V is TRBV9, with TRBD1 as a possible D gene (5 bases). V lost 0 bases and J lost 3, with 9 bases in between. Germline values: CDR1 SGDLS, CDR2 YYNGEE. This CDR3 has 14 amino acids. The CDR3 reads CASSVGRAKETQYF. The CDR3 DNA reads as TGTGCCAGCAGCGTAGGCAGGGCTAAAGAGACCCAGTACTTC.